Listed here are 2 T cell receptor beta chains from one sample, sequenced in a study of blood T cell repertoires in COVID-19. TCRdb's copy holds only in-frame clones and misses some; the assay was immunoSEQ multiplex PCR. The sample holds about 330,000 clones, around 87% seen once. The sample comprised PBMCs or T cells enriched from blood (not recorded which). The source is a woman aged 25-40 years who had recovered from COVID-19.

The J gene is TRBJ1-2, the V gene TRBV4-3; no firm D call. Germline loops: CDR1 LGHNA, CDR2 YSLEER. This CDR3 is built from 15 residues. V was shortened by 1 base and J by 2 bases, with 11 bases between the two germline ends. The CDR3 nucleotides read TGCGCCAGCAGCCAAGGTGAGGGCTCCAACTATGGCTACACCTTC. This gives the protein CASSQGEGSNYGYTF.

The CDR3 DNA reads TGCGCCAGCAGCCCCGGGACAGCTACTGCTACTAACTATGGCTACACCTTC. As protein: CASSPGTATATNYGYTF. The chain has TRBV5-1 and TRBJ1-2; 7 positions agree with TRBD1. Germline trimming cut 4 bases from V and 0 bases from J; bases unmatched to any gene: 12. This CDR3 is 17 amino acids long. CDR1 and CDR2 from the germline V gene are SGHRS and YFSETQ.